This T cell receptor beta chain stems from a study of shared clonotypes between healthy human individuals. Repertoires were generated with immunoSEQ multiplex PCR, while TCRdb's copy carries only in-frame clones and drops some. The sample lists 550,000 to 800,000 clones; less than 95% were seen once. The CDR3 has 17 amino acids. Germline V gene sequence: CDR1 MNHEY, CDR2 SMNVEV (reference sequence). Losses at the gene ends were 2 bases for V and 5 bases for J; bases not matched to a gene: 7. Sequenced input: memory CD8+ T cells from PBMCs. The sample's subset: CD45RO+ cells pooled with CCR7-negative TemRA cells. The clonotype originates from a man between 18 and 29 years old in good health. Some clones in this sample may be carry-over from other donors' samples. This chain joins TRBV27 and TRBJ2-1, with 12 nucleotides matching TRBD2. The CDR3 DNA reads as TGTGCCAGCAGTTTAGAACTAGCGGGAGGCCTCCACAATGAGCAGTTCTTC. Translation: CASSLELAGGLHNEQFF.